Below are 4 T cell receptor beta chains sequenced from a single sample in a study of cytomegalovirus exposure and HLA in healthy donors. Use of 60 Vbeta and 13 Jbeta primers characterized the PCR. Method: immunoSEQ multiplex PCR; TCRdb's copy keeps in-frame clones and lacks some. The table includes about 200,000 clones, approximately 78% detected once. Material for sequencing was PBMCs. The receptor source for this set is a woman in her 50s in good health and CMV-seropositive.

The V call is TRBV6-5, the J call TRBJ2-2; D possibly corresponds to TRBD1 (5 bases). V gave up 6 bases and J gave up 0 bases, with 11 bases separating them. Germline V gene lookup returns CDR1 MNHEY and CDR2 SVGAGI. This CDR3 contains 15 residues. The CDR3: CASSTGRSNTGELFF. The CDR3, as DNA: TGTGCCAGCAGCACAGGAAGATCGAACACCGGGGAGCTGTTTTTT.

This clone appeared a single time. CDR3 in DNA: TGTGCCAGCAGCTCACCGACCGGGGATAGCAATCAGCCCCAGCATTTT. Its translation: CASSSPTGDSNQPQHF. The chain links TRBV7-9 to TRBJ1-5; D remains unclear. The CDR3 covers 16 residues. Germline V gene data show CDR1 as SEHNR and CDR2 as FQNEAQ (reference sequence). Between the trimmed V and J ends, which lost 4 bases and 0 bases, there was a span of 13 bases.

In this sample, this clone turned up once. V usage is TRBV9 and J usage is TRBJ2-7; D is uncertain. CDR1 and CDR2 from the germline V gene are SGDLS and YYNGEE. The CDR3 has 16 residues. V was clipped by 1 base and J by 2 bases, with 16 bases between them. This chain's CDR3 is CASSVPELSNPYEQYF. In DNA form, the CDR3 reads TGTGCCAGCAGCGTACCTGAACTGTCCAACCCCTACGAGCAGTACTTC.

The chain joins TRBV5-6 to TRBJ2-5, with D hard to call. The CDR3 is made up of 11 amino acids. With 1 base removed from V and 5 bases from J, the gap between germline ends came to 3 bases. The germline V gene has CDR1 SGHDT and CDR2 YYEEEE. DNA for the CDR3: TGTGCCAGCAGCTTGTCGGAGACCCAGTACTTC. It encodes CASSLSETQYF.